Here is one T cell receptor (beta chain) with its context. What it binds is unknown. Germline lookup yields CDR1 KGHDR and CDR2 SFDVKD. The V segment lost 4 bases and the J segment 4 bases; nucleotides outside the gene matches: 8. The CDR3 is 15 amino acids. The data belong to a study of T cells in Graves' hyperthyroidism and ophthalmopathy. Findings and caveats of the study: A 13 V-J signature model discriminated ophthalmopathy versus stable hyperthyroidism. Among thyroid clonotypes expanded above 0.001, most also appeared in blood.

Uncontrolled infection, other autoimmune disease, pregnancy or lactation disqualified patients from enrolment. Diagnostic assessment was based on clinical symptoms, serum thyroxine and TRAb, thyroid ultrasound and orbital computed tomography. Researchers took RNA transcripts and amplified the TCR beta CDR3 regions from them. RT-PCR in the first round (using the HTBI primer set) targeted the TCR CDR3. TCRdb reanalysed the multiplex PCR reads using MiXCR and keeps one entry per CDR3 protein. The sample has about 640,000 distinct CDR3 sequences, just under 45% seen once; the top ten hold approximately 6.8%.

This chain connects TRBV24-1 to TRBJ2-7; 8 bases are shared with TRBD1. The clonotype was recovered from an adult man with Graves' disease, either hyperthyroidism or ophthalmopathy (not recorded which). The sequenced sample consisted of peripheral blood or thyroid tissue (not recorded which). The DNA for the CDR3 is TGTGCCACCAGTGACCCCGCAGGGGGCAGGTACGAGCAGTACTTC. The encoded protein is CATSDPAGGRYEQYF.